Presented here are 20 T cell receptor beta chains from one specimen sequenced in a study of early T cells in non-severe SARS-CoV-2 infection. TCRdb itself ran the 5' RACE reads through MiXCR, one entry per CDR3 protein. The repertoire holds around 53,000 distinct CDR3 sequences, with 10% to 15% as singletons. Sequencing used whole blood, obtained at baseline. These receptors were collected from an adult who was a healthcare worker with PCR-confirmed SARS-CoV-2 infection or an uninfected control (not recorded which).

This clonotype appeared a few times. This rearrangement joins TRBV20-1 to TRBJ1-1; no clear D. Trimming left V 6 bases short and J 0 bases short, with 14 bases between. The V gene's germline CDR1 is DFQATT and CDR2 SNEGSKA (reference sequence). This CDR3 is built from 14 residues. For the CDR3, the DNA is TGCAGTGCGCGCCGGGATCGCATGAACACTGAAGCTTTCTTT. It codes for CSARRDRMNTEAFF.

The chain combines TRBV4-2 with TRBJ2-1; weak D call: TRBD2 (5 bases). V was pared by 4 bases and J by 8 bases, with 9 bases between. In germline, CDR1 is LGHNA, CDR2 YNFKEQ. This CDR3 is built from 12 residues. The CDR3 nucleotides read TGTGCCAGCAGCCGACCGCGGGATGAGCAGTTCTTC. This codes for CASSRPRDEQFF.

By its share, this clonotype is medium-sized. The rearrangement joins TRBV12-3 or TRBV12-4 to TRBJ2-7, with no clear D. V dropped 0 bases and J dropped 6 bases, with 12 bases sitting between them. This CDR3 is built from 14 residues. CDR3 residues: CASSLALDAGEQYF. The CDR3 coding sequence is TGTGCCAGCAGTTTAGCGCTGGACGCCGGCGAGCAGTACTTC.

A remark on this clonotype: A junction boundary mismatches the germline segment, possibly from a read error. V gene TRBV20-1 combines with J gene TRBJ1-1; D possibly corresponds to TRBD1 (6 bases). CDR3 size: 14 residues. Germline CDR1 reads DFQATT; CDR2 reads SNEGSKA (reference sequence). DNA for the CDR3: TGCAGTGCCCTAAGGACAGCCGTGAACACTGAAGCCTTCTTT. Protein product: CSALRTAVNTEAFF.

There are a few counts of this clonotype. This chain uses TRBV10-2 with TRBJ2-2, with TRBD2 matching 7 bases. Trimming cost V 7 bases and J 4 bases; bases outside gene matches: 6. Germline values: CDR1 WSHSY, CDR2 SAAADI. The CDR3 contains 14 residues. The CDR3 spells CASNTGGVTGELFF. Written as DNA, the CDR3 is TGCGCCAGCAATACGGGAGGCGTCACCGGGGAGCTGTTTTTT.

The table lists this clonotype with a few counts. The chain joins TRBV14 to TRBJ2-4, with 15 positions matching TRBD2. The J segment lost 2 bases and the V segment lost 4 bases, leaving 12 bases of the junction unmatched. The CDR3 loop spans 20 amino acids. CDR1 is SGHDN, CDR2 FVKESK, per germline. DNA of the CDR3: TGTGCCAGCAGCCGTGGACTAGCGGGAGGGATGAGTGTAACCAAAAACATTCAGTACTTC. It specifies CASSRGLAGGMSVTKNIQYF.

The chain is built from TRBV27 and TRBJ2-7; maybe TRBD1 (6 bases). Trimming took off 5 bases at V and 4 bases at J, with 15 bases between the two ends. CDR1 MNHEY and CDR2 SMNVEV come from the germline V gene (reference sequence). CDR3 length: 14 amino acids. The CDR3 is CASSAAGARYEQYF. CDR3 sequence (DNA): TGTGCCAGCAGTGCGGCAGGGGCGCGGTACGAGCAGTACTTC.

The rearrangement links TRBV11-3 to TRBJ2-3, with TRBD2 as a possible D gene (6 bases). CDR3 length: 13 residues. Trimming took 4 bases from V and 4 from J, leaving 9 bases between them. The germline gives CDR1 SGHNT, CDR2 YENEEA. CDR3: CASSSRLADTQYF. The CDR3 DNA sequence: TGTGCCAGCAGCTCCCGACTAGCAGATACGCAGTATTTT.

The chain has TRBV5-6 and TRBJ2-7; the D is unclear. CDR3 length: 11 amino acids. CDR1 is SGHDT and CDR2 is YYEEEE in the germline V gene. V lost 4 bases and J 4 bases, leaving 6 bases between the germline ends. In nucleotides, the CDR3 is TGTGCCAGCAGCAGGCGGTACGAGCAGTACTTC. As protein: CASSRRYEQYF.

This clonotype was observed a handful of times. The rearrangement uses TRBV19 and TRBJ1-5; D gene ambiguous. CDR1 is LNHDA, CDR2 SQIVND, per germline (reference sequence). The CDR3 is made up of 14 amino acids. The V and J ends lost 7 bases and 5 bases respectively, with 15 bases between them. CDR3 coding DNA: TGTGCCAGTACCCCTGACGGGTATTATCAGCCCCAGCATTTT. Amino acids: CASTPDGYYQPQHF.

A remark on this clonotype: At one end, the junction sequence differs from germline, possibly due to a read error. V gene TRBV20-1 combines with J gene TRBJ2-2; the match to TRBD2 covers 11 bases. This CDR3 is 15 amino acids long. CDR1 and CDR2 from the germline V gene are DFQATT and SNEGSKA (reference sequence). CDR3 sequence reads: CSAIAGGPKTGELFF. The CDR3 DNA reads TGCAGTGCTATAGCGGGAGGGCCGAAAACCGGGGAGCTGTTTTTT.

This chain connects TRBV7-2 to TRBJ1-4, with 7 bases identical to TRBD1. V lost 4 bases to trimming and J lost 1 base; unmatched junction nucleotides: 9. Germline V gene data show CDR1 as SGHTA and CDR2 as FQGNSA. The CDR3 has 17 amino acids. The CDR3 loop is CASSSRQGGGTNEKLFF. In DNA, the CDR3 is TGTGCCAGCAGCTCAAGACAGGGAGGTGGAACTAATGAAAAACTGTTTTTT.

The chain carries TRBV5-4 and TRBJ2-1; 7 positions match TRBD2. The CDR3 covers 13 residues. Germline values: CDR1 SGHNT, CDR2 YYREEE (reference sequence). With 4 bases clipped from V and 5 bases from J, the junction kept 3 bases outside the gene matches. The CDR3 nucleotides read TGTGCCAGCAGCCCTGGGACTAACAATGAGCAGTTCTTC. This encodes CASSPGTNNEQFF.

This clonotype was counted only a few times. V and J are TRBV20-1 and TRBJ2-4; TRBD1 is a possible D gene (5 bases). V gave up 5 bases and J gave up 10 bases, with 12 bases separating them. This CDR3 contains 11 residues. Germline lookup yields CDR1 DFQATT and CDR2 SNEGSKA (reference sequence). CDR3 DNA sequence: TGCAGTGCTGGTACTCAGGGTATTCAGTACTTC. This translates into CSAGTQGIQYF.

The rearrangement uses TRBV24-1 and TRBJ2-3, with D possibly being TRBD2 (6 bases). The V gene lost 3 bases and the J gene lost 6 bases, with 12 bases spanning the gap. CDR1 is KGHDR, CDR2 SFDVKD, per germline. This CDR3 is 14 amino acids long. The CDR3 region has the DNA TGTGCCACCAGTGATGGGACTCCGTCGGATACGCAGTATTTT. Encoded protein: CATSDGTPSDTQYF.

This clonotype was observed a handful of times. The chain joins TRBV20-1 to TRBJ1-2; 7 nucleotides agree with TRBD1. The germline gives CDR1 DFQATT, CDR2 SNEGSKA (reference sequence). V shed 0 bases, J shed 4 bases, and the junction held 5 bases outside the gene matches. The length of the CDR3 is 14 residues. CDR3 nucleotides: TGCAGTGCTAGAGATGATGGGACAGCCTATGGCTACACCTTC. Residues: CSARDDGTAYGYTF.

CDR3 in amino acids: CASSPHAPGGSGELFF. CDR3 DNA: TGTGCCAGCAGCCCCCACGCGCCGGGAGGATCCGGGGAGCTGTTTTTT. The rearrangement joins TRBV7-2 to TRBJ2-2; TRBD2 agrees at 7 bases. V dropped 5 bases and J dropped 6; count of bases not matched to a gene: 12. Germline values: CDR1 SGHTA, CDR2 FQGNSA. The CDR3 is 16 amino acids.

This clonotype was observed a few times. CDR3 coding DNA: TGTGCCAGCAGCAACGAGACGTGGAGAGATGAAAAACTGTTTTTT. This sequence encodes CASSNETWRDEKLFF. The chain recombines TRBV6-2 or TRBV6-3 with TRBJ1-4, with D hard to call. From germline, CDR1 is MNHEY and CDR2 SVGEGT. CDR3 length: 15 residues. Trimming shortened V by 6 bases and J by 6 bases, and 17 bases separated the two germline ends.

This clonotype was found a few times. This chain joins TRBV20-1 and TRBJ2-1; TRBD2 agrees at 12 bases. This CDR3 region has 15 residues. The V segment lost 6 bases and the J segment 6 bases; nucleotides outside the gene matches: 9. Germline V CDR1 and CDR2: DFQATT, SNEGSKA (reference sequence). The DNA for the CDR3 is TGCAGTGCGAGACTAGCGGGAGCCATTGTCAATGAGCAGTTCTTC. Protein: CSARLAGAIVNEQFF.

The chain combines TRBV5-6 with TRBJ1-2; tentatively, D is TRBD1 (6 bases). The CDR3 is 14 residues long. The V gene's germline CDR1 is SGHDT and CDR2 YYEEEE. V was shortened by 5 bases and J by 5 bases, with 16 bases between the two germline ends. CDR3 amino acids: CASSFGQTAYGYTF. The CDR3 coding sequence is TGTGCCAGCAGTTTTGGACAGACCGCGTATGGCTACACCTTC.